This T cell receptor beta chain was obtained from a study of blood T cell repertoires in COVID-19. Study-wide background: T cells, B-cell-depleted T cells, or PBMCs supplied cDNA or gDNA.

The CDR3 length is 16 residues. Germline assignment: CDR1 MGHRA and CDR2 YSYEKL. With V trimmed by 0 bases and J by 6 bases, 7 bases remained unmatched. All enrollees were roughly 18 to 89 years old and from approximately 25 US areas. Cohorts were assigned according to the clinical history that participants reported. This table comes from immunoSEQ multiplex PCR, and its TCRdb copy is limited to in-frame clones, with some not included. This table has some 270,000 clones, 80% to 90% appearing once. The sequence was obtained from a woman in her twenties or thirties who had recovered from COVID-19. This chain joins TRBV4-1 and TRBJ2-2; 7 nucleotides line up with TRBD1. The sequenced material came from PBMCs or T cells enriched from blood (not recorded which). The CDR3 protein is CASSQDDREDAGELFF. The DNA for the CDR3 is TGCGCCAGCAGCCAAGATGACAGGGAAGACGCCGGGGAGCTGTTTTTT.